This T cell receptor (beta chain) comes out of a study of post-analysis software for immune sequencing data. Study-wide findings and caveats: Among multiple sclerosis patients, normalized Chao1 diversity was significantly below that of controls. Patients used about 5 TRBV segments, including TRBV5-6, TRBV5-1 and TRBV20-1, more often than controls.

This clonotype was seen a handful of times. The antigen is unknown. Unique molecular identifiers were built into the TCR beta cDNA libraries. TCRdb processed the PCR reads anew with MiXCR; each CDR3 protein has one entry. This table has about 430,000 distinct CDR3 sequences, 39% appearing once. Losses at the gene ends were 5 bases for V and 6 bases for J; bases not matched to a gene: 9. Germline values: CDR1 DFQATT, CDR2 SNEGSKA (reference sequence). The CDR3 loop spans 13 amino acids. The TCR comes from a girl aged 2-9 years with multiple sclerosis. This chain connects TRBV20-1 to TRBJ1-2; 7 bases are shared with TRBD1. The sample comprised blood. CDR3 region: CSAATGRYHGYTF. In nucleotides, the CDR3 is TGCAGTGCTGCGACAGGGCGATACCATGGCTACACCTTC.